These 10 T cell receptor beta chains originate from one sample sequenced in a study of cytomegalovirus exposure and HLA in healthy donors. PCR employed 60 Vbeta and 13 Jbeta primers. Assay used: immunoSEQ multiplex PCR; TCRdb lists only in-frame clones, some missing. The table includes approximately 80,000 clones, 72% detected once. Source material: PBMCs. The receptors were sampled from a woman aged 40-49 years in good health and CMV-seropositive.

V gene TRBV27 combines with J gene TRBJ2-2; a weak D match, TRBD1 (6 bases). Germline lookup yields CDR1 MNHEY and CDR2 SMNVEV (reference sequence). The CDR3 is made up of 14 amino acids. V shed 10 bases and J shed 0 bases, with 12 bases lying between them. As DNA, the CDR3 is TGTGCCACGCGGCAGGGGTCGAACACCGGGGAGCTGTTTTTT. This gives the protein CATRQGSNTGELFF.

The rearrangement uses TRBV30 and TRBJ2-5; D ambiguous. Deletions cut 4 bases from V and 2 bases from J, with 11 bases between. CDR1 and CDR2 from the germline V gene are GTSNPN and SVGIG (reference sequence). The CDR3 runs 13 residues. CDR3 bases: TGTGCCTGGAATTTTTATAGTCAAGAGACCCAGTACTTC. It yields the protein CAWNFYSQETQYF.

The V gene is TRBV30, the J gene TRBJ1-1; 9 bases line up with TRBD1. CDR1 and CDR2 (germline): GTSNPN, SVGIG (reference sequence). CDR3 size: 13 residues. The V and J ends lost 0 bases and 8 bases, in that order; junction bases with no gene match: 4. The CDR3 DNA sequence: TGTGCCTGGAGTGTACAGGGGGCGGGGGAAGCTTTCTTT. Amino acids: CAWSVQGAGEAFF.

This rearrangement joins TRBV19 to TRBJ1-5; D is unclear. Germline loops: CDR1 LNHDA, CDR2 SQIVND (reference sequence). The CDR3 runs 13 residues. The germline V and J ends were trimmed by 5 bases and 9 bases, with 14 bases remaining between them. CDR3 coding DNA: TGTGCCAGTAGTCCCCACTTAGTTCCGCCCCAGCATTTT. Translating gives CASSPHLVPPQHF.

CDR3 bases: TGCAGCGTTGAATTACCCTACGAGCAGTACTTC. It is translated as CSVELPYEQYF. V is TRBV29-1 and J is TRBJ2-5; D gene uncertain. The better agreement between TRBJ2-7 and the DNA end casts doubt on the J call. Per germline, CDR1 SQVTM and CDR2 ANQGSEA. CDR3 length equals 11 residues.

The J gene is TRBJ2-1, the V gene TRBV9, with D perhaps matching TRBD1 (6 bases). The CDR3 is 14 amino acids. Germline V gene lookup returns CDR1 SGDLS and CDR2 YYNGEE. With 4 bases removed from V and 5 bases from J, the gap between germline ends came to 13 bases. The CDR3 coding sequence is TGTGCCAGCAGCCCCGGGACAAAAAACAATGAGCAGTTCTTC. Its protein product is CASSPGTKNNEQFF.

This clone was recorded once. J is TRBJ2-1 and V is TRBV4-1; D perhaps matches TRBD2 (6 bases). The CDR3 length is 17 residues. The V end was cut by 4 bases, the J end by 3 bases, with 19 bases between. Germline CDR1 reads MGHRA; CDR2 reads YSYEKL. CDR3 bases: TGCGCCAGCAGCCCCTCCCACGGGGGTATCGACTACAATGAGCAGTTCTTC. This encodes CASSPSHGGIDYNEQFF.

The rearrangement joins TRBV28 to TRBJ2-7; 15 positions match TRBD2. V was pared by 2 bases and J by 6 bases, with 14 bases of the junction left unmatched. CDR1 and CDR2 from the germline V gene are MDHEN and SYDVKM. CDR3 size: 19 residues. CDR3 bases: TGTGCCAGCAGTTTAACGATGGGACTAGCGGGGGGCCGGGAGGCCGAGCAGTACTTC. Translation gives CASSLTMGLAGGREAEQYF.

The genes are TRBV13 and TRBJ2-1; maybe TRBD2 (6 bases). The CDR3 spans 13 residues. The ends were cut back, 4 bases at V and 9 bases at J, with 13 bases in the middle. Germline V gene data show CDR1 as PRHDT and CDR2 as FYEKMQ (reference sequence). CDR3 region: CASSSEEGGEQFF. The CDR3 DNA reads as TGTGCCAGCAGCTCCGAGGAGGGAGGTGAGCAGTTCTTC.

V usage is TRBV5-1 and J usage is TRBJ2-3, with 8 nucleotides matching TRBD2. The CDR3 covers 17 residues. CDR1 is SGHRS, CDR2 YFSETQ, per germline. V shed 0 bases, J shed 1 base, and the junction held 7 bases outside the gene matches. The CDR3 nucleotides are TGCGCCAGCAGCTTGGTCTTAGGTAGCGGGGGCACAGATACGCAGTATTTT. It is translated as CASSLVLGSGGTDTQYF.